This T cell receptor (beta chain) was captured by sequencing in a study of radiation and T cells in renal cell carcinoma. Study context: Nephrectomy followed 15 Gy stereotactic body radiation by 4 weeks. Study-level results: In blood, top tumor clones expanded by 2 weeks, shrinking by 4.

As for time point: baseline pretreatment blood. Treatment noted: 15 Gy SBRT to primary tumor, nephrectomy 4 weeks later. Serial blood draws occurred at baseline and 2 and 4 weeks post-SBRT. The CDR3 runs 14 residues. V dropped 6 bases and J dropped 1; count of bases not matched to a gene: 6. The germline gives CDR1 MDHEN, CDR2 SYDVKM. On this clone itself: Its antigen remains unidentified.

Using immunoSEQ multiplex PCR, the repertoire was profiled, and TCRdb retains in-frame clones only, with some absent. In the table there are around 140,000 clones, less than 85% of which are singletons. The J gene is TRBJ2-7, the V gene TRBV28; the match to TRBD2 covers 7 bases. The sequence was obtained from a woman between 45 and 60 years old with renal cell carcinoma. The sample in question was blood, obtained from a patient whose treatment included radiotherapy and nephrectomy. CDR3 region: CASSLGGGSYEQYF. CDR3 bases: TGTGCCAGCAGCCTAGGCGGGGGTTCCTACGAGCAGTACTTC. The full variable domain, in which reference TRBV28 and TRBJ2-7 provide the parts outside the CDR3, is DVKVTQSSRYLVKRTGEKVFLECVQDMDHENMFWYRQDPGLGLRLIYFSYDVKMKEKGDIPEGYSVSREKKERFSLILESASTNQTSMYLCASSLGGGSYEQYFGPGTRLTVT.